This is a list of T cell receptor beta chains from one sample in a study of T cells in Graves' hyperthyroidism and ophthalmopathy. Each CDR3 protein gets one entry after TCRdb re-called the multiplex PCR reads with MiXCR. Among about 610,000 distinct CDR3 sequences listed, 16% were seen once. Sequences were obtained from blood. The receptors originated from a woman aged 40 to 55 with Graves' ophthalmopathy. Each CDR3 is given with its conserved first and last residue. The order of the fields is clone size, J gene, D gene, V gene, CDR3 protein, CDR3 DNA. The D gene is left open where the match is weak. Only some rows state a clone size, as once, few, many or a class for expanded clones.

abundance: many
j_gene: TRBJ2-3
d_gene: -
v_gene: TRBV20-1
CDR3aa: CSVKKAASTDTQYF
CDR3nt: TGCAGTGTGAAAAAAGCGGCTAGCACAGATACGCAGTATTTT

abundance: -
j_gene: TRBJ2-1
d_gene: TRBD2
v_gene: TRBV19
CDR3aa: CATQPQAGANNEQFF
CDR3nt: TGTGCCACCCAGCCCCAAGCGGGGGCCAACAATGAGCAGTTCTTC

abundance: -
j_gene: TRBJ1-1
d_gene: -
v_gene: TRBV11-3
CDR3aa: CASSFLQANTEAFF
CDR3nt: TGTGCCAGCAGCTTCCTCCAGGCGAACACTGAAGCTTTCTTT

abundance: few
j_gene: TRBJ2-6
d_gene: -
v_gene: TRBV6-1
CDR3aa: CASGPLGPGANVLTF
CDR3nt: TGTGCCAGCGGTCCTCTGGGCCCTGGGGCCAACGTCCTGACTTTC

abundance: few
j_gene: TRBJ2-7
d_gene: -
v_gene: TRBV20-1
CDR3aa: CSAQSTDSYEQYF
CDR3nt: TGCAGTGCTCAAAGTACGGACTCCTACGAGCAGTACTTC

abundance: many
j_gene: TRBJ1-2
d_gene: -
v_gene: TRBV7-9
CDR3aa: CASSSPGSSNYGYTF
CDR3nt: TGTGCCAGCAGCTCCCCCGGTAGCTCTAACTATGGCTACACCTTC

abundance: -
j_gene: TRBJ1-1
d_gene: -
v_gene: TRBV6-5
CDR3aa: CASTYTSGEAFF
CDR3nt: TGTGCCAGCACTTACACGTCCGGTGAAGCTTTCTTT

abundance: few
j_gene: TRBJ1-2
d_gene: -
v_gene: TRBV2
CDR3aa: CASSGDFSRPYGYTF
CDR3nt: TGTGCCAGCAGTGGGGACTTCTCCAGGCCTTATGGCTACACCTTC

abundance: few
j_gene: TRBJ2-3
d_gene: -
v_gene: TRBV7-6
CDR3aa: CASSFHSGLATDTQYF
CDR3nt: TGTGCCAGCAGCTTTCATAGTGGGCTAGCAACAGATACGCAGTATTTT

abundance: many
j_gene: TRBJ2-3
d_gene: TRBD2
v_gene: TRBV11-3
CDR3aa: CASRPEASGSTDTQYF
CDR3nt: TGTGCCAGCAGACCTGAGGCTAGCGGGAGCACAGATACGCAGTATTTT

abundance: few
j_gene: TRBJ2-4
d_gene: -
v_gene: TRBV7-6
CDR3aa: CASSLRLGEVTAKNIQYF
CDR3nt: TGTGCCAGCAGCTTACGGTTAGGGGAGGTGACGGCCAAAAACATTCAGTACTTC

abundance: -
j_gene: TRBJ2-5
d_gene: TRBD2
v_gene: TRBV19
CDR3aa: CASSTSGVQETQYF
CDR3nt: TGTGCCAGTAGTACTAGCGGGGTTCAAGAGACCCAGTACTTC

abundance: many
j_gene: TRBJ2-5
d_gene: TRBD1
v_gene: TRBV20-1
CDR3aa: CSASAGGRETQYF
CDR3nt: TGCAGTGCTTCGGCAGGGGGCCGGGAGACCCAGTACTTC

abundance: few
j_gene: TRBJ2-5
d_gene: -
v_gene: TRBV6-2/TRBV6-3
CDR3aa: CASSVVRAKETQYF
CDR3nt: TGTGCCAGCAGTGTCGTACGGGCCAAAGAGACCCAGTACTTC

abundance: many
j_gene: TRBJ2-1
d_gene: -
v_gene: TRBV27
CDR3aa: CASSNDPRPYNEQFF
CDR3nt: TGTGCCAGCAGTAATGACCCTAGACCCTACAATGAGCAGTTCTTC

abundance: many
j_gene: TRBJ2-7
d_gene: TRBD1
v_gene: TRBV10-2
CDR3aa: CASSDTGTGRYEQYF
CDR3nt: TGCGCCAGCAGTGACACCGGGACAGGGCGGTACGAGCAGTACTTC

abundance: few
j_gene: TRBJ2-5
d_gene: -
v_gene: TRBV9
CDR3aa: CASNPEGGWETQYF
CDR3nt: TGTGCCAGCAATCCAGAGGGGGGTTGGGAGACCCAGTACTTC

abundance: many
j_gene: TRBJ2-1
d_gene: TRBD2
v_gene: TRBV7-8
CDR3aa: CASSLGGGLANEQFF
CDR3nt: TGTGCCAGCAGCTTGGGAGGGGGACTAGCGAATGAGCAGTTCTTC

abundance: -
j_gene: TRBJ2-3
d_gene: TRBD2
v_gene: TRBV28
CDR3aa: CASTEGGRLRDTQYF
CDR3nt: TGTGCCAGCACGGAGGGCGGGAGGCTCAGAGATACGCAGTATTTT

abundance: few
j_gene: TRBJ1-4
d_gene: -
v_gene: TRBV5-1
CDR3aa: CASSPAGGEGKKLFF
CDR3nt: TGCGCCAGCAGCCCAGCCGGGGGGGAAGGGAAAAAACTGTTTTTT

abundance: few
j_gene: TRBJ2-2
d_gene: TRBD1
v_gene: TRBV11-2
CDR3aa: CASSFRGTGATGELFF
CDR3nt: TGTGCCAGCAGCTTCCGCGGGACAGGGGCCACCGGGGAGCTGTTTTTT

abundance: many
j_gene: TRBJ2-3
d_gene: -
v_gene: TRBV5-1
CDR3aa: CASSLPSNTDTQYF
CDR3nt: TGCGCCAGCAGCTTGCCCAGCAACACAGATACGCAGTATTTT

abundance: -
j_gene: TRBJ2-1
d_gene: -
v_gene: TRBV20-1
CDR3aa: CSARDVNLREQFF
CDR3nt: TGCAGTGCTAGAGATGTGAACCTCCGGGAGCAGTTCTTC

abundance: -
j_gene: TRBJ2-1
d_gene: -
v_gene: TRBV29-1
CDR3aa: CSVEGSPRNNEQFF
CDR3nt: TGCAGCGTTGAAGGGTCGCCGCGTAACAATGAGCAGTTCTTC

abundance: many
j_gene: TRBJ2-7
d_gene: -
v_gene: TRBV2
CDR3aa: CASSATRREQYF
CDR3nt: TGTGCCAGCAGTGCTACCCGTCGAGAGCAGTACTTC

abundance: -
j_gene: TRBJ1-4
d_gene: -
v_gene: TRBV7-2
CDR3aa: CASSLLISSGSEKLFF
CDR3nt: TGTGCCAGCAGCTTACTCATATCCTCGGGGTCTGAAAAACTGTTTTTT

abundance: many
j_gene: TRBJ1-2
d_gene: TRBD1
v_gene: TRBV27
CDR3aa: CASSFAGTGLYGYTF
CDR3nt: TGTGCCAGCAGTTTTGCCGGGACAGGGCTGTATGGCTACACCTTC

abundance: many
j_gene: TRBJ1-1
d_gene: TRBD1
v_gene: TRBV5-1
CDR3aa: CASSFQGGGEAFF
CDR3nt: TGCGCCAGCAGCTTTCAGGGGGGGGGTGAAGCTTTCTTT

abundance: few
j_gene: TRBJ2-7
d_gene: TRBD2
v_gene: TRBV6-6
CDR3aa: CASSYPTGGAAGTVEQYF
CDR3nt: TGTGCCAGCAGTTACCCTACGGGGGGGGCAGCCGGGACGGTCGAGCAGTACTTC

abundance: -
j_gene: TRBJ1-5
d_gene: -
v_gene: TRBV19
CDR3aa: CASKRTERNSNQPQHF
CDR3nt: TGTGCCAGCAAGAGGACAGAGAGAAATAGCAATCAGCCCCAGCATTTT

abundance: many
j_gene: TRBJ2-7
d_gene: TRBD2
v_gene: TRBV2
CDR3aa: CATETSGRLQYF
CDR3nt: TGTGCCACCGAAACTAGCGGGAGACTGCAGTACTTC

abundance: many
j_gene: TRBJ1-4
d_gene: -
v_gene: TRBV3-1
CDR3aa: CASSQGEGTANEKLFF
CDR3nt: TGTGCCAGCAGCCAAGGGGAGGGGACGGCTAATGAAAAACTGTTTTTT

abundance: -
j_gene: TRBJ2-3
d_gene: -
v_gene: TRBV7-2
CDR3aa: CASSFWQTSTDTQYF
CDR3nt: TGTGCCAGCAGCTTTTGGCAGACTAGCACAGATACGCAGTATTTT

abundance: many
j_gene: TRBJ2-1
d_gene: -
v_gene: TRBV6-1
CDR3aa: CASSEIYRENEQFF
CDR3nt: TGTGCCAGCAGTGAGATATACAGGGAGAATGAGCAGTTCTTC

abundance: -
j_gene: TRBJ2-2
d_gene: TRBD2
v_gene: TRBV19
CDR3aa: CASHSGSSIGELFF
CDR3nt: TGTGCCAGTCATAGCGGGAGCTCAATCGGGGAGCTGTTTTTT

abundance: -
j_gene: TRBJ1-3
d_gene: -
v_gene: TRBV29-1
CDR3aa: CSVVGISGNTIYF
CDR3nt: TGCAGCGTTGTGGGGATCTCTGGAAACACCATATATTTT

abundance: many
j_gene: TRBJ1-4
d_gene: -
v_gene: TRBV7-9
CDR3aa: CASSAGSSEKLFF
CDR3nt: TGTGCCAGCAGCGCAGGGTCGTCTGAAAAACTGTTTTTT

abundance: many
j_gene: TRBJ2-5
d_gene: -
v_gene: TRBV15
CDR3aa: CATSQGGGETQYF
CDR3nt: TGTGCCACCAGCCAGGGGGGAGGAGAGACCCAGTACTTC

abundance: many
j_gene: TRBJ2-7
d_gene: TRBD1
v_gene: TRBV18
CDR3aa: CASSPGQFYEQYF
CDR3nt: TGTGCCAGCTCACCGGGACAGTTCTACGAGCAGTACTTC

abundance: many
j_gene: TRBJ2-3
d_gene: TRBD2
v_gene: TRBV20-1
CDR3aa: CSATASGGRTDTQYF
CDR3nt: TGCAGTGCTACGGCTAGCGGGGGACGCACAGATACGCAGTATTTT

abundance: once
j_gene: TRBJ2-3
d_gene: TRBD2
v_gene: TRBV19
CDR3aa: CASKTSGSADTQYF
CDR3nt: TGTGCCAGTAAGACTAGCGGGAGTGCAGATACGCAGTATTTT

abundance: -
j_gene: TRBJ1-2
d_gene: TRBD1
v_gene: TRBV12-3/TRBV12-4
CDR3aa: CASSAGTGITGYTF
CDR3nt: TGTGCCAGCAGCGCCGGGACAGGGATAACCGGCTACACCTTC

abundance: many
j_gene: TRBJ2-1
d_gene: TRBD2
v_gene: TRBV2
CDR3aa: CASLAGNSYNEQFF
CDR3nt: TGTGCCAGCCTAGCGGGGAACTCCTACAATGAGCAGTTCTTC

abundance: -
j_gene: TRBJ2-7
d_gene: TRBD1
v_gene: TRBV28
CDR3aa: CASSTTDRGGLSEQYF
CDR3nt: TGTGCCAGCAGTACCACGGACAGGGGAGGGCTTAGCGAGCAGTACTTC

abundance: many
j_gene: TRBJ1-2
d_gene: -
v_gene: TRBV2
CDR3aa: CASSSRGGYGYTF
CDR3nt: TGTGCCAGCAGTTCGAGGGGTGGCTATGGCTACACCTTC

abundance: -
j_gene: TRBJ2-5
d_gene: -
v_gene: TRBV2
CDR3aa: CASSERQEETQYF
CDR3nt: TGTGCCAGCAGTGAGCGGCAAGAAGAGACCCAGTACTTC

abundance: few
j_gene: TRBJ2-3
d_gene: -
v_gene: TRBV27
CDR3aa: CASSSNRGTDTQYF
CDR3nt: TGTGCCAGCAGTTCCAACCGGGGCACAGATACGCAGTATTTT

abundance: many
j_gene: TRBJ2-5
d_gene: TRBD1
v_gene: TRBV18
CDR3aa: CASSPVRGRGETQYF
CDR3nt: TGTGCCAGCTCACCTGTCAGGGGGCGCGGGGAGACCCAGTACTTC

abundance: few
j_gene: TRBJ2-1
d_gene: TRBD2
v_gene: TRBV20-1
CDR3aa: CSARRELAHNEQFF
CDR3nt: TGCAGTGCAAGGCGGGAGTTAGCTCACAATGAGCAGTTCTTC

abundance: -
j_gene: TRBJ1-6
d_gene: -
v_gene: TRBV2
CDR3aa: CASRPSYGGQFNSPLHF
CDR3nt: TGTGCCAGCAGGCCATCCTACGGGGGCCAGTTTAATTCACCCCTCCACTTT

abundance: few
j_gene: TRBJ1-3
d_gene: -
v_gene: TRBV11-2
CDR3aa: CASSGAAGRNIGNTIYF
CDR3nt: TGTGCCAGCAGCGGGGCCGCGGGCAGGAATATTGGAAACACCATATATTTT

abundance: many
j_gene: TRBJ2-3
d_gene: -
v_gene: TRBV6-2/TRBV6-3
CDR3aa: CASSTGTTDTDTQYF
CDR3nt: TGTGCCAGCAGTACCGGGACAACCGACACAGATACGCAGTATTTT

abundance: many
j_gene: TRBJ1-5
d_gene: -
v_gene: TRBV12-3/TRBV12-4
CDR3aa: CASRWGGNQPQHF
CDR3nt: TGTGCCAGCAGGTGGGGAGGGAATCAGCCCCAGCATTTT

abundance: -
j_gene: TRBJ2-1
d_gene: -
v_gene: TRBV15
CDR3aa: CATSRLQVSSYNEQFF
CDR3nt: TGTGCCACCAGCAGACTCCAGGTCAGCTCCTACAATGAGCAGTTCTTC

abundance: few
j_gene: TRBJ2-6
d_gene: TRBD1
v_gene: TRBV6-5
CDR3aa: CASSYGQGFSGANVLTF
CDR3nt: TGTGCCAGCAGTTACGGACAGGGGTTCTCTGGGGCCAACGTCCTGACTTTC

abundance: many
j_gene: TRBJ2-1
d_gene: TRBD2
v_gene: TRBV2
CDR3aa: CASRGLAGVGYNEQFF
CDR3nt: TGTGCCAGCAGGGGACTAGCGGGAGTGGGATACAATGAGCAGTTCTTC

abundance: many
j_gene: TRBJ2-7
d_gene: TRBD2
v_gene: TRBV12-3/TRBV12-4
CDR3aa: CASSLGTRREDYEQYF
CDR3nt: TGTGCCAGCAGTTTAGGGACTAGGAGGGAGGACTACGAGCAGTACTTC